A selection of T cell receptor beta chains follows, all from one sample in a study of Ad26.COV2.S vaccination and SARS-CoV-2 variants. Produced via immunoSEQ multiplex PCR; TCRdb's table is partial and in-frame only. Of about 500,000 clones detected, 80% to 90% appear once; the ten largest clones hold over 1.5%. Sequenced material: peripheral blood, taken in a trial of Ad26.COV2.S vaccine versus placebo. These TCRs come from a person between 18 and 65 years old who received the Ad26.COV2.S COVID-19 vaccine or a placebo. The CDR3 runs from the conserved cysteine through the conserved F or W. The order of the fields is D gene, clone size, J gene, V gene, CDR3 length, CDR3 DNA, CDR3 protein. D genes are given only for firm matches. Clone size is not always given. Where it is, it says once, few, many or a class for expanded clones.

D: -
size: -
J: TRBJ2-3
V: TRBV9
length: 15
DNA: TGTGCCAGCAGCGTAGCAACAGTTCTCACAGATACGCAGTATTTT
CDR3: CASSVATVLTDTQYF

D: -
size: -
J: TRBJ2-3
V: TRBV4-1
length: 16
DNA: TGCGCCAGCAGCCAACGACCGACGAGACGTACAGATACGCAGTATTTT
CDR3: CASSQRPTRRTDTQYF

D: -
size: -
J: TRBJ2-3
V: TRBV15
length: 16
DNA: TGTGCCACCAGCAGAGATCATTTGGGACCCACAGATACGCAGTATTTT
CDR3: CATSRDHLGPTDTQYF

D: -
size: -
J: TRBJ2-4
V: TRBV3-1/TRBV3-2
length: 14
DNA: TGTGCCAGCAGCCAAGGCTCGGCCAAAAACATTCAGTACTTC
CDR3: CASSQGSAKNIQYF

D: -
size: few
J: TRBJ1-5
V: TRBV27
length: 14
DNA: TGTGCCAGCAGTTTACGGTTGGGACGACAGCCCCAGCATTTT
CDR3: CASSLRLGRQPQHF

D: TRBD2
size: once
J: TRBJ2-7
V: TRBV28
length: 15
DNA: TGTGCCAGCAGTTTACGGCGGGAGGGCAGGTACGAGCAGTACTTC
CDR3: CASSLRREGRYEQYF

D: -
size: -
J: TRBJ2-1
V: TRBV5-4
length: 13
DNA: TGTGCCAGCAGCTTACACACACACAATGAGCAGTTCTTC
CDR3: CASSLHTHNEQFF

D: -
size: -
J: TRBJ2-1
V: TRBV6-5
length: 15
DNA: TGTGCCAGCATCTCGAGGGGGGAGTTAGGCAATGAGCAGTTCTTC
CDR3: CASISRGELGNEQFF

D: TRBD1
size: -
J: TRBJ1-2
V: TRBV18
length: 15
DNA: TGTGCCAGCTCACCTGAGACAGGGGTTAACTATGGCTACACCTTC
CDR3: CASSPETGVNYGYTF

D: TRBD1
size: -
J: TRBJ2-7
V: TRBV30
length: 12
DNA: TGTGCCTGGAACAGGGGGCTGTACGAGCAGTACTTC
CDR3: CAWNRGLYEQYF

D: TRBD2
size: -
J: TRBJ2-1
V: TRBV7-6
length: 15
DNA: TGTGCCAGCAGCCCGATAGCGGGAGGTTACAATGAGCAGTTCTTC
CDR3: CASSPIAGGYNEQFF

D: -
size: -
J: TRBJ1-2
V: TRBV20-1
length: 11
DNA: TGCAGTGCTAGACCTTCCCTCGGCTACACCTTC
CDR3: CSARPSLGYTF

D: TRBD1
size: -
J: TRBJ1-5
V: TRBV6-1
length: 15
DNA: TGTGCCAGCAGTGAGTGGACAGGGGCCGACCAGCCCCAGCATTTT
CDR3: CASSEWTGADQPQHF

D: TRBD2
size: -
J: TRBJ2-5
V: TRBV23-1
length: 14
DNA: TGCGCCAGCAGTCATAATCCTAGCGGGGAGACCCAGTACTTC
CDR3: CASSHNPSGETQYF

D: -
size: -
J: TRBJ1-4
V: TRBV2
length: 14
DNA: TGTGCCAGCAGTTCCTGGACCACTAATGAAAAACTGTTTTTT
CDR3: CASSSWTTNEKLFF

D: -
size: -
J: TRBJ2-1
V: TRBV10-3
length: 13
DNA: TGTGCCATCAGCGAACTTAGCGCCAATGAGCAGTTCTTC
CDR3: CAISELSANEQFF

D: -
size: once
J: TRBJ2-4
V: TRBV3-1/TRBV3-2
length: 16
DNA: TGTGCCAGCAGCCAATATTTACAGGGTGATGAAAACATTCAGTACTTC
CDR3: CASSQYLQGDENIQYF

D: -
size: few
J: TRBJ1-1
V: TRBV27
length: 12
DNA: TGTGCCAGCAGTTTCTTGTCTGGGAGGGCTTTCTTT
CDR3: CASSFLSGRAFF

D: -
size: -
J: TRBJ2-5
V: TRBV9
length: 15
DNA: TGTGCCAGCAGCGTAGCTACCGGGCTTGAAGAGACCCAGTACTTC
CDR3: CASSVATGLEETQYF

D: TRBD2
size: -
J: TRBJ2-7
V: TRBV7-9
length: 13
DNA: TGTGCCAGCACCGCTAGCGGGAGTTACGAGCAGTACTTC
CDR3: CASTASGSYEQYF

D: TRBD1
size: once
J: TRBJ1-2
V: TRBV29-1
length: 14
DNA: TGCAGCGTCCGACAGGGAATTCGGCACTATGGCTACACCTTC
CDR3: CSVRQGIRHYGYTF

D: -
size: -
J: TRBJ2-7
V: TRBV29-1
length: 14
DNA: TGCAGCGTTGAAGATCATAGTAGCTCCTACGAGCAGTACTTC
CDR3: CSVEDHSSSYEQYF

D: TRBD1
size: -
J: TRBJ2-1
V: TRBV7-9
length: 16
DNA: TGTGCCAGCACACAAAACCGGGACAGGGACTACAATGAGCAGTTCTTC
CDR3: CASTQNRDRDYNEQFF

D: -
size: -
J: TRBJ1-1
V: TRBV5-5
length: 15
DNA: TGTGCCAGCAGAACGGGACCCGACATGAACACTGAAGCTTTCTTT
CDR3: CASRTGPDMNTEAFF

D: -
size: few
J: TRBJ2-7
V: TRBV18
length: 15
DNA: TGTGCCAGCTCACCCGCGGGGGCCGTAACCTACGAGCAGTACTTC
CDR3: CASSPAGAVTYEQYF

D: -
size: -
J: TRBJ2-2
V: TRBV27
length: 18
DNA: TGTGCCAGCAGTACACACGGGACAAGTGGGGGAGGGACCGGGGAGCTGTTTTTT
CDR3: CASSTHGTSGGGTGELFF

D: -
size: -
J: TRBJ1-3
V: TRBV6-6
length: 16
DNA: TGTGCCAGCAGCGCTCTTGGCAGGCTTTCGCGAAACACCATATATTTT
CDR3: CASSALGRLSRNTIYF

D: TRBD2
size: -
J: TRBJ2-7
V: TRBV5-1
length: 14
DNA: TGCGCCAGCAGCTCCGGGACTATTTCCTCCGAGCAGTACTTC
CDR3: CASSSGTISSEQYF

D: TRBD2
size: -
J: TRBJ2-1
V: TRBV7-9
length: 16
DNA: TGTGCCAGCAGACTAGCGGGAGGGCTCTCCTACAATGAGCAGTTCTTC
CDR3: CASRLAGGLSYNEQFF

D: -
size: -
J: TRBJ1-1
V: TRBV10-1
length: 12
DNA: TGCGCCAGCAGTCGGCAGAGCACTGAAGCTTTCTTT
CDR3: CASSRQSTEAFF

D: -
size: few
J: TRBJ2-7
V: TRBV29-1
length: 14
DNA: TGCAGCGTTGAAAGTTCGGGGGACCTGAGGGAGCAGTACTTC
CDR3: CSVESSGDLREQYF

D: TRBD1
size: -
J: TRBJ1-2
V: TRBV5-1
length: 14
DNA: TGCGCCAGCAGCTTACTACAGGGGGAGGGTGGCTACACCTTC
CDR3: CASSLLQGEGGYTF

D: -
size: -
J: TRBJ1-1
V: TRBV30
length: 12
DNA: TGTGCCTGGAGGACGGGGCGGACCGAAGCTTTCTTT
CDR3: CAWRTGRTEAFF

D: -
size: -
J: TRBJ2-2
V: TRBV19
length: 16
DNA: TGTGCCAGTAGTATAGATAGGAAAATGGACACCGGGGAGCTGTTTTTT
CDR3: CASSIDRKMDTGELFF

D: -
size: -
J: TRBJ2-3
V: TRBV7-3
length: 15
DNA: TGTGCCAGCAGCCTTGACTCCTCATCGTTCGGTACGCAGTATTTT
CDR3: CASSLDSSSFGTQYF

D: -
size: -
J: TRBJ1-4
V: TRBV28
length: 14
DNA: TGTGCCAGCAGCCGGACAGCTTCAAATGAAAAACTGTTTTTT
CDR3: CASSRTASNEKLFF

D: -
size: -
J: TRBJ1-3
V: TRBV7-9
length: 15
DNA: TGTGCCAGCAGCTCATCCCCTTCATCTGGAAACACCATATATTTT
CDR3: CASSSSPSSGNTIYF

D: -
size: -
J: TRBJ2-5
V: TRBV25-1
length: 14
DNA: TGTGCCAGCAGTGAAATTACCTTACCAGAGACCCAGTACTTC
CDR3: CASSEITLPETQYF

D: TRBD2
size: -
J: TRBJ2-3
V: TRBV3-1/TRBV3-2
length: 16
DNA: TGTGCCAGCAGCGCGGTAGCGGGGAGTAGCACAGATACGCAGTATTTT
CDR3: CASSAVAGSSTDTQYF

D: TRBD2
size: -
J: TRBJ2-1
V: TRBV14
length: 15
DNA: TGTGCCAGCAGCCAAGAGATGGGGGAGGGCCGGTCGCAGTTCTTC
CDR3: CASSQEMGEGRSQFF

D: -
size: -
J: TRBJ1-1
V: TRBV9
length: 12
DNA: TGTGCCAGCAGCTCAGGGAGCACTGAAGCTTTCTTT
CDR3: CASSSGSTEAFF

D: -
size: -
J: TRBJ2-7
V: TRBV5-1
length: 14
DNA: TGCGCCAGCAGCTTTGCGGGGCTTCCCTACGAGCAGTACTTC
CDR3: CASSFAGLPYEQYF

D: TRBD2
size: -
J: TRBJ2-3
V: TRBV9
length: 18
DNA: TGTGCCAGCAGCGGTACACCTCTAGCGGGAGACGGCACAGATACGCAGTATTTT
CDR3: CASSGTPLAGDGTDTQYF

D: -
size: -
J: TRBJ1-4
V: TRBV28
length: 13
DNA: TGTGCCAGCAGCCAGGGGTATAATGAAAAACTGTTTTTT
CDR3: CASSQGYNEKLFF

D: -
size: -
J: TRBJ2-2
V: TRBV30
length: 12
DNA: TGTGCCTGGAGTAAGACTCGCGGGGTGGGGTTTTTT
CDR3: CAWSKTRGVGFF

D: -
size: -
J: TRBJ2-3
V: TRBV2
length: 16
DNA: TGTGCCAGCAGTGAAGTTTACAGGAGAGACACAGATACGCAGTATTTT
CDR3: CASSEVYRRDTDTQYF

D: -
size: -
J: TRBJ1-1
V: TRBV7-9
length: 13
DNA: TGTGCCAGCAGCTTAGAAACGAACACTGAAGCTTTCTTT
CDR3: CASSLETNTEAFF